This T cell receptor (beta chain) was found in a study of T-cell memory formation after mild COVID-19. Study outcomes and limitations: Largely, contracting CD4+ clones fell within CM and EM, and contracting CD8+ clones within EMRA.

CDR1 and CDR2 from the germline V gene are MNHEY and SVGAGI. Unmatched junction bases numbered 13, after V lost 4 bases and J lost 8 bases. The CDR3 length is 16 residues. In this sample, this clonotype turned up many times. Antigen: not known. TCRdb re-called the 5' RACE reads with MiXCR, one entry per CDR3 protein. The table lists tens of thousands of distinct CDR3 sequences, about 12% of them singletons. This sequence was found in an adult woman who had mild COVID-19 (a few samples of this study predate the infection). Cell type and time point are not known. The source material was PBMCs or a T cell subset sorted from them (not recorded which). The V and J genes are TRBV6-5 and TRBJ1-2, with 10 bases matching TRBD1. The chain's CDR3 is CASSSRTGGLGEGYTF. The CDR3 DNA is TGTGCCAGCAGTTCACGGACAGGGGGTTTAGGAGAAGGCTACACCTTC.